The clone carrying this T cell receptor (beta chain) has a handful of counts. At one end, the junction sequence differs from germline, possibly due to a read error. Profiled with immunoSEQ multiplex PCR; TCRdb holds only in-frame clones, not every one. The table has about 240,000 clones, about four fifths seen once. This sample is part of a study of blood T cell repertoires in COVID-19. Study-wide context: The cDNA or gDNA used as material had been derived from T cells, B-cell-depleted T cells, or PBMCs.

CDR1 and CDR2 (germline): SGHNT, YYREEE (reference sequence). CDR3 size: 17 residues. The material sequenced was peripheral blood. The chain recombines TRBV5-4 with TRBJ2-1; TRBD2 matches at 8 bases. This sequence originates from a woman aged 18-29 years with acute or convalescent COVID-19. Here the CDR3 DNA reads TGTGCCAGCACCTTGGGGGGAAGGCGGGAGGTAATGAATGAGCAGTTCTTC. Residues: CASTLGGRREVMNEQFF.